These T cell receptor beta chains were read from a single sample in a study of Tregs in tolerant kidney transplant recipients. Measured with immunoSEQ multiplex PCR; TCRdb has only the in-frame clones, and not every one. The sample shows tens of thousands of clones, 80% to 95% of them seen only once. The specimen was CD4+ T cells from blood (PBMCs), collected 12 months after the transplant. The receptors stem from a human patient who received a combined kidney and bone marrow transplant. The graft donor may account for some of the T cells. CDR3s include the opening cysteine and the closing phenylalanine or tryptophan. A D gene is named only where the DNA matches it firmly. Clone size is stated in some rows and not others, as once, few, many or a class when expanded.

d_call	j_call	clone_size	v_call	cdr3_aa	cdr3_nt
NA	TRBJ2-7	NA	TRBV21-1	CASRRGGDRYEQYF	TGTGCCAGCAGGCGGGGGGGGGACCGGTACGAGCAGTACTTC
NA	TRBJ1-1	NA	TRBV7-9	CASSLMGDDTEAFF	TGTGCCAGCAGCTTAATGGGAGACGACACTGAAGCTTTCTTT
TRBD1	TRBJ1-3	NA	TRBV7-2	CASSSGGTGNTIYF	TGTGCCAGCAGTTCAGGGGGTACTGGAAACACCATATATTTT
NA	TRBJ2-5	NA	TRBV11-3	CASSLFGETQYF	TGTGCCAGCAGCTTATTTGGCGAGACCCAGTACTTC
TRBD1	TRBJ2-7	NA	TRBV2	CASIGTYGDRSYEQYF	TGTGCCAGCATTGGAACGTACGGGGACAGGAGCTACGAGCAGTACTTC
TRBD1	TRBJ2-5	NA	TRBV13	CASSRRTGYGAETQYF	TGTGCCAGCAGCCGACGGACAGGGTATGGGGCGGAGACCCAGTACTTC
NA	TRBJ2-3	NA	TRBV28	CASSFYRVTQYF	TGTGCCAGCAGTTTCTACAGGGTTACGCAGTATTTT
TRBD2	TRBJ2-1	NA	TRBV7-9	CASSLALAGAYNEQFF	TGTGCCAGCAGCTTAGCCCTAGCGGGAGCTTACAATGAGCAGTTCTTC
NA	TRBJ1-1	few	TRBV20-1	CSARGGVWTFF	TGCAGTGCCCGGGGGGGGGTTTGGACTTTCTTT
NA	TRBJ2-2	NA	TRBV2	CASSETRRAYTGGLFF	TGTGCCAGCAGTGAAACGAGACGGGCATACACCGGGGGGCTGTTTTTT
TRBD1	TRBJ2-5	NA	TRBV7-3	CASSLIGTGVKETQYF	TGTGCCAGCAGCTTAATTGGGACAGGGGTTAAAGAGACCCAGTACTTC
NA	TRBJ2-7	NA	TRBV6-5	CASRPGHEAKQYF	TGTGCCAGCAGACCGGGACACGAGGCAAAGCAGTACTTC
NA	TRBJ1-1	NA	TRBV9	CASSVGQANTEAFF	TGTGCCAGCAGCGTAGGACAGGCGAACACTGAAGCTTTCTTT
NA	TRBJ2-2	once	TRBV11-2	CASTPQAGMNTGELFF	TGTGCCAGCACTCCCCAGGCGGGGATGAACACCGGGGAGCTGTTTTTT
NA	TRBJ2-2	once	TRBV11-2	CASSSDRYTGELFF	TGTGCCAGCAGCTCGGACAGATACACCGGGGAGCTGTTTTTT
NA	TRBJ2-7	NA	TRBV19	CASSITTGREQYF	TGTGCCAGTAGTATAACGACAGGCCGAGAGCAGTACTTC
NA	TRBJ2-1	NA	TRBV20-1	CSATGLDEQFF	TGCAGTGCTACGGGTCTCGATGAGCAGTTCTTC
TRBD2	TRBJ2-3	NA	TRBV5-4	CASSLGLAGNTQYF	TGTGCCAGCAGCTTGGGACTAGCGGGGAATACGCAGTATTTT
NA	TRBJ1-5	NA	TRBV10-3	CAIRDSPNQPQHF	TGTGCCATCAGGGACAGCCCAAATCAGCCCCAGCATTTT
TRBD2	TRBJ2-4	NA	TRBV25-1	CASTRGGKGKNIQYF	TGTGCCAGCACACGGGGGGGCAAAGGCAAAAACATTCAGTACTTC
TRBD2	TRBJ2-5	NA	TRBV5-1	CASSLVSGSHEQYF	TGCGCCAGCAGCTTGGTTAGCGGGAGCCATGAGCAGTACTTC
NA	TRBJ1-3	NA	TRBV5-1	CASSLGQLGRSGNTIYF	TGCGCCAGCAGCTTGGGCCAACTGGGGCGCTCTGGAAACACCATATATTTT
TRBD2	TRBJ2-5	NA	TRBV19	CASSPGLAKLTQYF	TGTGCCAGTAGTCCGGGACTAGCCAAACTTACCCAGTACTTC
NA	TRBJ2-5	NA	TRBV7-6	CASSLGGAGGETQYF	TGTGCCAGCAGCCTAGGGGGGGCAGGGGGCGAGACCCAGTACTTC
TRBD2	TRBJ2-1	NA	TRBV14	CASSLAGPYNEQFF	TGTGCCAGCAGCCTAGCGGGGCCGTACAATGAGCAGTTCTTC
TRBD2	TRBJ2-1	NA	TRBV5-1	CASSLLGLRDNEQFF	TGCGCCAGCAGCTTGTTGGGACTACGAGACAATGAGCAGTTCTTC
TRBD1	TRBJ2-7	NA	TRBV29-1	CSAGQVHEQYF	TGCAGCGCCGGACAGGTACACGAGCAGTACTTC
TRBD1	TRBJ1-2	NA	TRBV19	CASSRDREAYGYTF	TGTGCCAGTAGTCGGGACAGGGAGGCCTATGGCTACACCTTC
TRBD1	TRBJ1-4	NA	TRBV10-2	CASSFGQGDEKLFF	TGCGCCAGCAGTTTCGGACAGGGGGACGAAAAACTGTTTTTT